The 7 T cell receptor beta chains below were found in one sample sequenced in a study of blood T cell repertoires in COVID-19. Measured with immunoSEQ multiplex PCR; TCRdb has only the in-frame clones, and not every one. The data contain 220,000 or so clones, more than 65% of them singletons. The sample comprised peripheral blood. The receptors come from a woman in her fifties or sixties with acute or convalescent COVID-19.

The V call is TRBV5-4, the J call TRBJ2-3; weak D call: TRBD2 (7 bases). The germline V gene has CDR1 SGHNT and CDR2 YYREEE (reference sequence). The CDR3 is 16 amino acids. The ends were cut back, 4 bases at V and 7 bases at J, with 22 bases in the middle. The CDR3 spells CASSPLGAGAPNTQYF. The CDR3 DNA follows: TGTGCCAGCAGCCCCCTAGGGGCGGGGGCTCCGAATACGCAGTATTTT. Variable domain in full (rest from reference TRBV5-4 and TRBJ2-3): ETGVTQSPTHLIKTRGQQVTLRCSSQSGHNTVSWYQQALGQGPQFIFQYYREEENGRGNFPPRFSGLQFPNYSSELNVNALELDDSALYLCASSPLGAGAPNTQYFGPGTRLTVL.

This clone has more than one count but fewer than ten. The chain couples TRBV6-1 to TRBJ2-4; D is possibly TRBD1 (5 bases). Trimming left V 3 bases short and J 7 bases short, with 16 bases between. The CDR3 is 15 residues long. Germline V gene data show CDR1 as MNHNS and CDR2 as SASEGT. In DNA form, the CDR3 reads TGTGCCAGCAGTGACCCCACCGATAAGGGGAACATTCAGTACTTC. Translating gives CASSDPTDKGNIQYF.

The gene calls are TRBV3-1 (or the pseudogene TRBV3-2) and TRBJ2-1; 13 nucleotides match TRBD2. This CDR3 has 16 amino acids. Germline V gene sequence: CDR1 LGHDT, CDR2 YNNKEL (reference sequence). Trimming removed 3 bases from V and 5 bases from J; junction bases left unmatched: 4. CDR3 sequence (DNA): TGTGCCAGCAGCCAGGCACTAGCGGGGGGGGACAATGAGCAGTTCTTC. Translation gives CASSQALAGGDNEQFF.

This chain uses TRBV9 with TRBJ1-1, with 9 bases fitting TRBD1. The CDR3 is made up of 15 amino acids. The germline V gene has CDR1 SGDLS and CDR2 YYNGEE. Germline trimming cut 3 bases from V and 8 bases from J; bases unmatched to any gene: 11. The CDR3 here is CASSDRWDRVGEAFF. The CDR3 DNA reads TGTGCCAGCAGCGACCGCTGGGACAGGGTGGGAGAAGCTTTCTTT.

The rearrangement joins TRBV6-2 or TRBV6-3 to TRBJ2-4; D not resolved. Trimming removed 5 bases from V and 9 bases from J, with 8 bases in between. This CDR3 contains 11 residues. Germline lookup yields CDR1 MNHEY and CDR2 SVGEGT. Here the CDR3 DNA reads TGTGCCAGCAGTCATACGGGCATTCAGTACTTC. This sequence encodes CASSHTGIQYF.

The genes are TRBV19 and TRBJ1-3, with 8 bases matching TRBD1. The germline CDR1 and CDR2 sequences are LNHDA and SQIVND (reference sequence). This CDR3 spans 14 amino acids. The V gene end was trimmed by 5 bases and the J gene end by 5 bases; junction bases not matched to a gene: 5. DNA of the CDR3: TGTGCCAGTAGTGTCGACAGGGGACGAAACACCATATATTTT. It codes for CASSVDRGRNTIYF.

V gene TRBV30 combines with J gene TRBJ1-3; TRBD1 matches 7 bases. V gave up 2 bases and J gave up 4 bases; unmatched junction bases: 5. Germline-derived CDR1 and CDR2 are GTSNPN and SVGIG (reference sequence). CDR3 length: 14 residues. The CDR3 reads CAWSMGQKGNTIYF. The CDR3 coding sequence is TGTGCCTGGAGTATGGGACAGAAAGGAAACACCATATATTTT.